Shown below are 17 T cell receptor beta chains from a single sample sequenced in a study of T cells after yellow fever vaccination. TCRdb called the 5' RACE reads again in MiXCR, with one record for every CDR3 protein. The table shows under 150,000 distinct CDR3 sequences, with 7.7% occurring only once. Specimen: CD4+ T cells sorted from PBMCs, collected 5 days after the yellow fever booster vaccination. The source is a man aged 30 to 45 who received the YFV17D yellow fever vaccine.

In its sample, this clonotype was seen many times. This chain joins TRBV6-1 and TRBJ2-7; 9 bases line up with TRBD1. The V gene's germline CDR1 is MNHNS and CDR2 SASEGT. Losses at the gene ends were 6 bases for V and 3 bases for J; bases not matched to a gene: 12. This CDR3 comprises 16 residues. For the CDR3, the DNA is TGTGCCAGCAGACCCCGATCCGGGACAGGGTTCTACGAGCAGTACTTC. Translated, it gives CASRPRSGTGFYEQYF.

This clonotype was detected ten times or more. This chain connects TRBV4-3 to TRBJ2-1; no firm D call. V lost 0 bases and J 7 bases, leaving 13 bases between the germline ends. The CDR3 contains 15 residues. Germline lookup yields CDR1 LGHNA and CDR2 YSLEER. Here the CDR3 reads CASSQEPQNANEQFF. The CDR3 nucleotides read TGCGCCAGCAGCCAAGAACCGCAGAATGCGAATGAGCAGTTCTTC.

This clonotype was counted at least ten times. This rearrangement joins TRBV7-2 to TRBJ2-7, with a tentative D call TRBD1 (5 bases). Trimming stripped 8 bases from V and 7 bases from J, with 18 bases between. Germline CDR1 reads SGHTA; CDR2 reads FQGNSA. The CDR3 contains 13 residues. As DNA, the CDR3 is TGTGCCAGCGCCTCCGTGCAGGGTGGTGAGCAGTACTTC. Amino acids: CASASVQGGEQYF. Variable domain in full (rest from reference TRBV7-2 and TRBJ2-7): GAGVSQSPSNKVTEKGKDVELRCDPISGHTALYWYRQSLGQGLEFLIYFQGNSAPDKSGLPSDRFSAERTGGSVSTLTIQRTQQEDSAVYLCASASVQGGEQYFGPGTRLTVT.

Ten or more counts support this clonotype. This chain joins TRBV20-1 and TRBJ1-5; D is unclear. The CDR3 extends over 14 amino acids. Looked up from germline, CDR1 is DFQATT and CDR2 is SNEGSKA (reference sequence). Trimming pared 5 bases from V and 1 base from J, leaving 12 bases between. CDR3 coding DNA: TGCAGTGCTCCCTCTTCCTCCAGCAATCAGCCCCAGCATTTT. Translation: CSAPSSSSNQPQHF.

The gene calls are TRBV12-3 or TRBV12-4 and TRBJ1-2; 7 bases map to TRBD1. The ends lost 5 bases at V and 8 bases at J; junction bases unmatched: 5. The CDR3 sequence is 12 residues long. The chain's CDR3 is CASSIRQGGYTF. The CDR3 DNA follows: TGTGCCAGCAGTATCAGACAGGGAGGCTACACCTTC.

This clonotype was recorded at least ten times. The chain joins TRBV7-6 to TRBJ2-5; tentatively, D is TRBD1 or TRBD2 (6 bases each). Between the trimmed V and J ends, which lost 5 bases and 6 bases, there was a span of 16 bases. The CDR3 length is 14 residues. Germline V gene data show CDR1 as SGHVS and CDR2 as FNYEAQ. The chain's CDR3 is CASSRGRGTKTQYF. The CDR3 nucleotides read TGTGCCAGCAGCCGTGGCCGGGGGACAAAGACCCAGTACTTC.

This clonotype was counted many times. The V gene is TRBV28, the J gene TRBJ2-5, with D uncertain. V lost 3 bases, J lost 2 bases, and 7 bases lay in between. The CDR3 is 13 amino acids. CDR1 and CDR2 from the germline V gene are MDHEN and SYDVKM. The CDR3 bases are TGTGCCAGCAGTTTCGGCAGACAAGAGACCCAGTACTTC. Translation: CASSFGRQETQYF.

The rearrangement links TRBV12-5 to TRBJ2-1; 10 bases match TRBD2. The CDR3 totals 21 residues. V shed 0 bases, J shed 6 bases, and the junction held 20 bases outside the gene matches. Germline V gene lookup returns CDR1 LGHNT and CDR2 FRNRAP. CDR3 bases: TGTGCTAGTGGTTTGGTAAATCTAAAGACTAGCGGGCGATACCCCGTCAATGAGCAGTTCTTC. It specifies CASGLVNLKTSGRYPVNEQFF.

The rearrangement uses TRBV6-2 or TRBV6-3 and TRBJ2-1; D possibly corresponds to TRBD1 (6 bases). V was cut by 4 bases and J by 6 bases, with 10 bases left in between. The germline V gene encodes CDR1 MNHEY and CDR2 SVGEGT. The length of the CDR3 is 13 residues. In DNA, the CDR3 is TGTGCCAGCAGTTCCAGGGGCTCCAATGAGCAGTTCTTC. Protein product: CASSSRGSNEQFF.

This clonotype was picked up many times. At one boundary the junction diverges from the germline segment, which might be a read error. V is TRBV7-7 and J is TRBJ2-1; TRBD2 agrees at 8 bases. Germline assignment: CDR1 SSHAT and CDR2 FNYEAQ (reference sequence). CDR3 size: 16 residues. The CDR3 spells CASSPQASGSVNEQFF. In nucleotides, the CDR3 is TGTGCTAGCAGCCCGCAAGCCAGCGGGAGTGTCAATGAGCAGTTCTTC.

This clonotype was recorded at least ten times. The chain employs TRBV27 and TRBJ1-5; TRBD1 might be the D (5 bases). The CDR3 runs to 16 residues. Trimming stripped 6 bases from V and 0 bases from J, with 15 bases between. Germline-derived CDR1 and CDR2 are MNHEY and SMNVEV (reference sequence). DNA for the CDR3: TGTGCCAGCAGAGGCAGGGATGGCTATAGCAATCAGCCCCAGCATTTT. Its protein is CASRGRDGYSNQPQHF.

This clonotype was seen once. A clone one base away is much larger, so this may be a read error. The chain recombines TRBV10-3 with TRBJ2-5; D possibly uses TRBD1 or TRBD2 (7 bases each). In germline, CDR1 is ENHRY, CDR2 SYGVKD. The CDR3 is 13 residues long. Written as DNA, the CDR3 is TGTGGGACCAGGGGGGGGCAACACGAGACCCAGTACTTC. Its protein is CGTRGGQHETQYF.

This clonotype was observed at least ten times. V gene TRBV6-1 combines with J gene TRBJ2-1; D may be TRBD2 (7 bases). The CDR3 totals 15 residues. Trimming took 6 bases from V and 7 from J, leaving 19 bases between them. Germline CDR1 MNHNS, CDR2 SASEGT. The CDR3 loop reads CASSLTGGQRNEQFF. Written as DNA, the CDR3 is TGTGCCAGCAGCCTCACGGGAGGACAGAGAAATGAGCAGTTCTTC.

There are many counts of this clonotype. CDR3 sequence (DNA): TGCAGTGCTAGAGATAGAACAGGCAACTACAATGAGCAGTTCTTC. The encoded protein is CSARDRTGNYNEQFF. V is TRBV20-1 and J is TRBJ2-1, with D perhaps matching TRBD1 (5 bases). The CDR3 spans 15 residues. Germline V CDR1 and CDR2: DFQATT, SNEGSKA (reference sequence). The V and J ends lost 0 bases and 3 bases respectively, with 12 bases between them.

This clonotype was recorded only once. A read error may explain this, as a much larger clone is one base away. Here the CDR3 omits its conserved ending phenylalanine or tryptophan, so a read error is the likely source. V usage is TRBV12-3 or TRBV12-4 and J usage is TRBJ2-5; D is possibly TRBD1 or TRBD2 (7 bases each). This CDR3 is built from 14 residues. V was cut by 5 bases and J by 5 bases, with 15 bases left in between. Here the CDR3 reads CASSPGGGGETQYL. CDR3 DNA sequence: TGTGCCAGCAGTCCAGGGGGGGGCGGGGAGACCCAGTACTTA.

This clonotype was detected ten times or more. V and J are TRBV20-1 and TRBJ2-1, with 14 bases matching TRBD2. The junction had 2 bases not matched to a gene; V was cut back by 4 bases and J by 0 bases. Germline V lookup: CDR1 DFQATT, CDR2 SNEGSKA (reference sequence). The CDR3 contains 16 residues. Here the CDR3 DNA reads TGCAGTGCTAAGGGACTAGCGGGAGTCTCCTACAATGAGCAGTTCTTC. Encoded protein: CSAKGLAGVSYNEQFF.

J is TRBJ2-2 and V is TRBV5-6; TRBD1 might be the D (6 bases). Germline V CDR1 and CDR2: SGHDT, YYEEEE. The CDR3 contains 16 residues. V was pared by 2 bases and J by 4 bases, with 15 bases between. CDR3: CASSLPFDRLTGELFF. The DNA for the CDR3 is TGTGCCAGCAGCTTACCCTTTGACAGGCTCACCGGGGAGCTGTTTTTT.